This T cell receptor beta chain derives from a study of T cells after yellow fever vaccination (dated by TCRdb to about 2019). For the wider study: Libraries from fractions with low cell numbers were prepared with the SMART-Seq v4 Ultra Low Input RNA kit. To track T-cell clones before and after primary and booster YFV17D yellow fever vaccination, bulk TCR alpha and beta repertoires were sequenced longitudinally. Two healthy male donors, one aged 18 to 30 and one aged 30 to 40 years, made up the cohort. Bulk PBMC replicates and cell subsets were isolated from blood drawn at multiple timepoints before and after both primary and secondary immunization. Findings and caveats that apply to the study as a whole: After the booster, most of the clones that had expanded following primary vaccination were detected again (almost 98% of CD4 and 88% of CD8), which suggests that memory was broadly maintained. A small fraction of clonotypes appeared in both the CD4 and CD8 compartments, likely as a result of convergent recombination. Because abundant contaminating clonotypes from the bulk population could be contained in FACS-sorted repertoires, computational filtering was required. The study included only a couple of donors, which limits how far the findings can be generalized. The secondary T-cell response was found to be weaker but faster than the primary response, with a peak reached on day 5 rather than on day 15.

Sample treatment or condition, as interpreted from the label and publication: live attenuated yellow fever vaccine strain. PBMCs were isolated from peripheral blood using a standard Ficoll-Paque protocol. Dynabeads CD4 and CD8 positive selection kits were used to isolate CD4 and CD8 T-cell fractions. TriZol was used to extract RNA from bulk PBMCs, from CD4 and CD8 fractions, and from dextramer-positive and dextramer-negative fractions. This clonotype appeared a few times. The clone's antigen remains unknown. No quality values exist for individual bases; no much larger clone is one base distant. CDR1 is given as DFQATT and CDR2 as SNEGSKA, both from the germline V gene (reference sequence). The CDR3 numbers 15 residues from cysteine through phenylalanine. Only the CDR3 region is kept as DNA, spanning 45 bases read in frame from base 1. V lost 3 bases and J lost 2 bases; the stretch between them is 15 bases long.

The sequencing machine was an Illumina NovaSeq 6000. Synthesis of TCR cDNA relied on 5'RACE template switching, a step that introduced a universal primer site along with unique molecular identifiers. Priming for cDNA synthesis came from both the TCR alpha and TCR beta constant segments. Library amplification involved two PCR steps, and the second step added sample barcodes and sequencing adapters. Sequencing of the libraries was done on either Illumina HiSeq 2500 (2x100 bp) or NovaSeq (2x150 bp). Per the original workflow: Reads were demultiplexed and collapsed into UMI consensus sequences with MIGEC, and V(D)J alignment was performed with MiXCR. Vaccine-responding clonotypes were defined with edgeR using replicate PBMC samples, requiring FDR below 0.01 and a log2 fold change above 5 up to day 15. CD4 or CD8 identity was assigned to each bulk clonotype according to whether the clonotype was present at higher abundance in the sequenced CD4 repertoire or the sequenced CD8 repertoire. TCRdb reworked the public reads: Q25 trimming with fastp, MiXCR clone assembly, productive beta chains retained. Each record represents a unique CDR3 protein, reported with the most common genes and DNA among its rows. The V and J calls were determined by TCRdb, not by the authors. This sample gives hundreds of thousands of distinct CDR3 sequences in total; about an eighth of them show up just once. 2.5% to 3.5% of the sample goes to the ten largest clones.

This chain is built from TRBV20-1 and TRBJ2-3; the D gene is perhaps TRBD2, from 6 matching bases. This TCR was recovered from a man between 18 and 35 years old who received the YFV17D yellow fever vaccine. The specimen was CD4+ T cells sorted from PBMCs, collected 15 days after the yellow fever booster vaccination. The DNA is TGCAGTGCTAGTAGCGGTGCAGAGCACACAGATACGCAGTATTTT. It is translated as CSASSGAEHTDTQYF.